The 11 T cell receptor beta chains below were found in one sample sequenced in a study of T cells in Graves' hyperthyroidism and ophthalmopathy. From RNA transcripts, TCR beta CDR3 regions were amplified. An initial round of RT-PCR targeting the TCR CDR3 relied on the HTBI primer set. From the multiplex PCR reads, TCRdb called clonotypes with MiXCR, one entry per CDR3 protein. In the table there are about 500,000 distinct CDR3 sequences, 17% of which are singletons. Sequencing used blood. All receptors derive from a woman between 18 and 29 years old with Graves' ophthalmopathy.

The chain combines TRBV19 with TRBJ1-2, with TRBD1 identical over 7 bases. CDR3 length: 12 residues. Trimming took 6 bases from V and 8 from J; bases not matched to a gene: 6. Germline V gene lookup returns CDR1 LNHDA and CDR2 SQIVND (reference sequence). The CDR3 DNA follows: TGTGCCAGTAGCCTGACAGGGATCGGCTACACCTTC. This codes for CASSLTGIGYTF.

The sample holds many counts of this clonotype. The rearrangement uses TRBV5-1 and TRBJ1-1; D gene uncertain. CDR3 size: 15 residues. CDR1 and CDR2 (germline): SGHRS, YFSETQ. Trimming stripped 2 bases from V and 2 bases from J, with 13 bases between. CDR3 sequence (DNA): TGCGCCAGCAGCTTCGCTCCGGGAGAAAACACTGAAGCTTTCTTT. Amino acids: CASSFAPGENTEAFF.

In this sample, this clonotype turned up many times. This rearrangement joins TRBV3-1 to TRBJ2-4; TRBD1 is a possible D gene (5 bases). V was pared by 1 base and J by 6 bases, with 7 bases between. Germline CDR1 LGHDT, CDR2 YNNKEL (reference sequence). CDR3 length: 13 residues. CDR3 coding DNA: TGTGCCAGCAGCCAAGGGGGCAGAAACATTCAGTACTTC. Translating gives CASSQGGRNIQYF.

This clonotype occurred a few times. The rearrangement links TRBV3-1 to TRBJ2-1, with D perhaps matching TRBD1 or TRBD2 (6 bases each). The CDR3 is 16 amino acids. V was trimmed by 0 bases and J by 3 bases, leaving 12 bases between them. The germline gives CDR1 LGHDT, CDR2 YNNKEL (reference sequence). CDR3 in amino acids: CASSQEWGADYNEQFF. CDR3 bases: TGTGCCAGCAGCCAAGAGTGGGGGGCTGACTACAATGAGCAGTTCTTC.

The chain uses TRBV29-1 and TRBJ2-7; no clear D. The CDR3 totals 11 residues. CDR1 is SQVTM, CDR2 ANQGSEA, per germline. V was pared by 3 bases and J by 4 bases, with 7 bases between. CDR3: CSVELMYEQYF. CDR3 coding DNA: TGCAGCGTTGAGCTTATGTACGAGCAGTACTTC.

This clonotype was found many times. The V gene is TRBV7-2, the J gene TRBJ1-6; maybe TRBD1 (6 bases). The CDR3 has 15 residues. Looked up from germline, CDR1 is SGHTA and CDR2 is FQGNSA. Between the trimmed V and J ends, which lost 4 bases and 9 bases, there was a span of 16 bases. In DNA, the CDR3 is TGTGCCAGCAGCTCCCGGGGGGGGGCTGGTTCACCCCTCCACTTT. Protein: CASSSRGGAGSPLHF.

The chain has TRBV19 and TRBJ2-1, with 10 bases that match TRBD2. With 6 bases clipped from V and 6 bases from J, the junction kept 8 bases outside the gene matches. The V gene's germline CDR1 is LNHDA and CDR2 SQIVND (reference sequence). The CDR3 length is 15 residues. The CDR3 DNA sequence: TGTGCCAGTAGCCTTACTAGCGGGGTGACCAATGAGCAGTTCTTC. The encoded protein is CASSLTSGVTNEQFF. Full variable domain (outside the CDR3, taken from reference TRBV19 and TRBJ2-1): DGGITQSPKYLFRKEGQNVTLSCEQNLNHDAMYWYRQDPGQGLRLIYYSQIVNDFQKGDIAEGYSVSREKKESFPLTVTSAQKNPTAFYLCASSLTSGVTNEQFFGPGTRLTVL.

This clonotype has at least ten counts. The chain combines TRBV6-1 with TRBJ1-2; 9 positions match TRBD1. Trimming cost V 6 bases and J 13 bases; bases outside gene matches: 6. Germline V gene lookup returns CDR1 MNHNS and CDR2 SASEGT. This CDR3 region has 11 residues. The CDR3 protein is CASRAQGASTF. Here the CDR3 DNA reads TGTGCCAGCAGGGCACAGGGGGCCTCCACCTTC.

This chain connects TRBV7-2 to TRBJ1-6, with 8 nucleotides matching TRBD1. Germline CDR1 reads SGHTA; CDR2 reads FQGNSA. The CDR3 is 15 residues long. Trimming removed 5 bases from V and 6 bases from J; junction bases left unmatched: 6. The CDR3: CASSGETGANSPLHF. The CDR3 DNA reads TGTGCCAGCAGCGGGGAGACAGGGGCTAATTCACCCCTCCACTTT.

The chain has TRBV6-1 and TRBJ2-7, with 9 nucleotides matching TRBD1. The germline gives CDR1 MNHNS, CDR2 SASEGT. V trimming: 5 bases; J trimming: 4 bases; junction bases outside the gene matches: 9. This CDR3 contains 15 residues. CDR3 sequence reads: CASSSGTGILYEQYF. CDR3 in DNA: TGTGCCAGCAGTTCTGGGACAGGGATACTATACGAGCAGTACTTC.

The chain has TRBV20-1 and TRBJ1-3; no clear D gene. V lost 3 bases and J lost 4, with 4 bases in between. CDR1 and CDR2 (germline): DFQATT, SNEGSKA (reference sequence). This CDR3 has 11 residues. For the CDR3, the DNA is TGCAGTGCTAGCAGGGGAAACACCATATATTTT. Encoded protein: CSASRGNTIYF.